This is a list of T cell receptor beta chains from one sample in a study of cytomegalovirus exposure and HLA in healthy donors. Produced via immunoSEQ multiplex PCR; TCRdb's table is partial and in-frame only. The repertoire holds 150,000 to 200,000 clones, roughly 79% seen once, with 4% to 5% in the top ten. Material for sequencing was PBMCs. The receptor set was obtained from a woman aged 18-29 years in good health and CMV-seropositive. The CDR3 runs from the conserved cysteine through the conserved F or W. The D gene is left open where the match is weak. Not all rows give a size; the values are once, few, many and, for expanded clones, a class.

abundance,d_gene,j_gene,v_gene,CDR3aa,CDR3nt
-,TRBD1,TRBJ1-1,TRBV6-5,CASRDRGNTEAFF,TGTGCCAGCAGAGACAGGGGAAACACTGAAGCTTTCTTT
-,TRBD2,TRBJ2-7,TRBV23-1,CASSQSGGSSYEQYF,TGCGCCAGCAGTCAATCGGGCGGGAGCTCCTACGAGCAGTACTTC
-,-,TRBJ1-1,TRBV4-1,CASSGGDAEAFF,TGCGCCAGCAGTGGGGGGGACGCTGAAGCTTTCTTT
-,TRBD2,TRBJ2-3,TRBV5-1,CASSSRTSGGPADTQYF,TGCGCCAGCAGCTCCCGGACTAGCGGGGGGCCAGCAGATACGCAGTATTTT
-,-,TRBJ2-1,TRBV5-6,CASRFGHPTEQFF,TGTGCCAGCAGGTTCGGACACCCCACTGAGCAGTTCTTC
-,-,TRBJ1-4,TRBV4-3,CASSQIATEGWAEKLFF,TGCGCCAGCAGCCAAATCGCGACGGAGGGGTGGGCTGAAAAACTGTTTTTT
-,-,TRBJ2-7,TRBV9,CASSDSSYEQYF,TGTGCCAGCAGCGACAGCTCCTACGAGCAGTACTTC
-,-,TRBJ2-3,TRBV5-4,CASSPRVSTDTQYF,TGTGCCAGCAGCCCCAGGGTGTCGACAGATACGCAGTATTTT
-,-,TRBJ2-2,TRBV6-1,CASSELGGTIAGELFF,TGTGCCAGCAGTGAATTAGGGGGGACTATTGCCGGGGAGCTGTTTTTT
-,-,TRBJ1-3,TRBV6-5,CASRGGPAGNTIYF,TGTGCCAGCCGCGGCGGGCCAGCAGGAAACACCATATATTTT
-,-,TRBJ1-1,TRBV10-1,CASSESRGENTEAFF,TGCGCCAGCAGTGAGTCTCGGGGGGAGAACACTGAAGCTTTCTTT
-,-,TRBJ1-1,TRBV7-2,CASSLAAGLNTEAFF,TGTGCCAGCAGCTTAGCTGCAGGGTTGAACACTGAAGCTTTCTTT
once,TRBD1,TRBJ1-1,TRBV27,CASSLEVERGRGTEAFF,TGTGCCAGCAGTTTAGAGGTAGAAAGGGGGCGAGGCACTGAAGCTTTCTTT
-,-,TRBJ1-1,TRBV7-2,CASSLRSRDTEAFF,TGTGCCAGCAGCTTAAGGTCGAGGGACACTGAAGCTTTCTTT
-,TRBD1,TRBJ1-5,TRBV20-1,CSAPTGLPQHF,TGCAGTGCTCCGACAGGGCTGCCCCAGCATTTT
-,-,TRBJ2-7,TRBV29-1,CSVDGGLPYEQYF,TGCAGCGTCGACGGAGGCTTACCTTACGAGCAGTACTTC
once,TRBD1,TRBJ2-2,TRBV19,CASRGQASANTGELFF,TGTGCCAGTAGAGGACAGGCGTCCGCGAACACCGGGGAGCTGTTTTTT
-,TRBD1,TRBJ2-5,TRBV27,CASSSPTGDSGETQYF,TGTGCCAGCAGTTCGCCGACAGGGGACTCGGGAGAGACCCAGTACTTC
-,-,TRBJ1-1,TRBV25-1,CASSELRADTEAFF,TGTGCCAGCAGTGAATTGAGGGCGGACACTGAAGCTTTCTTT
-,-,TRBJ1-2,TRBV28,CASSFNRSPNYGYTF,TGTGCCAGCAGTTTCAACAGGAGTCCTAACTATGGCTACACCTTC
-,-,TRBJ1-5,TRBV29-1,CSVAGGNEWGNQPQHF,TGCAGCGTTGCGGGGGGCAATGAGTGGGGCAATCAGCCCCAGCATTTT
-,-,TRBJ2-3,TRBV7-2,CASSLLLLLNPISTDTQYF,TGTGCCAGCAGCCTACTACTCCTACTAAACCCAATAAGCACAGATACGCAGTATTTT
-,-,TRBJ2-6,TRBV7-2,CASSLDSTHGSGANVLTF,TGTGCCAGCAGCTTAGATAGTACCCACGGGTCTGGGGCCAACGTCCTGACTTTC
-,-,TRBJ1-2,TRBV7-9,CASSLEAGANYGYTF,TGTGCCAGCAGCTTAGAAGCAGGCGCTAACTATGGCTACACCTTC
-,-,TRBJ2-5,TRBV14,CASSQGIAGPQETQYF,TGTGCCAGCAGCCAAGGTATTGCAGGCCCACAAGAGACCCAGTACTTC
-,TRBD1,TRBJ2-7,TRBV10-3,CAIRTTSGQGVGEQYF,TGTGCCATCAGGACTACGTCGGGACAGGGGGTCGGGGAGCAGTACTTC
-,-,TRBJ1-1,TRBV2,CASSEADSEAFF,TGTGCCAGCAGTGAAGCAGACAGTGAAGCTTTCTTT
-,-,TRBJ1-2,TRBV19,CASSIIGDSYGYTF,TGTGCCAGTAGTATAATTGGGGACTCCTATGGCTACACCTTC
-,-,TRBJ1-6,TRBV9,CASSLDGRSPLHF,TGTGCCAGCAGCCTCGATGGGAGGTCACCCCTCCACTTT
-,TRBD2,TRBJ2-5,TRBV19,CASREGTTRPETQYF,TGTGCCAGTCGGGAGGGCACTACTCGCCCGGAGACCCAGTACTTC
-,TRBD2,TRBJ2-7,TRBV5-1,CASSGGLAEYEQYF,TGCGCCAGCAGCGGAGGACTAGCGGAGTACGAGCAGTACTTC
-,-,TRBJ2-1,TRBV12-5,CASGLVLGEQFF,TGTGCTAGTGGTTTGGTACTAGGAGAGCAGTTCTTC
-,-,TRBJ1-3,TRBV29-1,CSALSGLSGNTIYF,TGCAGCGCCCTTTCGGGTCTATCTGGAAACACCATATATTTT
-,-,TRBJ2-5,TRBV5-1,CASSFLMGGETQYF,TGCGCCAGCAGCTTTTTAATGGGGGGAGAGACCCAGTACTTC
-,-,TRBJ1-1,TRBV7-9,CASSPGGRTEAFF,TGTGCCAGCAGCCCTGGCGGGAGGACTGAAGCTTTCTTT
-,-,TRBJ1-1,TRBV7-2,CASSQVAGGTEAFF,TGTGCCAGCAGCCAAGTTGCGGGGGGCACTGAAGCTTTCTTT
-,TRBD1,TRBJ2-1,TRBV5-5,CASPPQGENEQFF,TGTGCCAGTCCGCCCCAGGGGGAGAATGAGCAGTTCTTC
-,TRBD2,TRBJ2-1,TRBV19,CASSTLAVYNEQFF,TGTGCCAGTAGTACCCTAGCGGTGTACAATGAGCAGTTCTTC
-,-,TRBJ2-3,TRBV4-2,CASSQEGTSTDTQYF,TGTGCCAGCAGCCAAGAAGGGACTAGCACAGATACGCAGTATTTT
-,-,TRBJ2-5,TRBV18,CASSPLVSGSVKETQYF,TGTGCCAGCTCACCACTAGTGAGCGGGTCTGTAAAAGAGACCCAGTACTTC
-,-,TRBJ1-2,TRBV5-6,CASSQQGNYGYTF,TGTGCCAGCAGCCAGCAGGGAAACTATGGCTACACCTTC
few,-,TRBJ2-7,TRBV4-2,CASSQAPLGLARDEQYF,TGTGCCAGCAGCCAAGCCCCGCTGGGCCTCGCTCGCGACGAGCAGTACTTC
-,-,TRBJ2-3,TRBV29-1,CSAEGDTQYF,TGCAGCGCGGAGGGAGATACGCAGTATTTT